This T cell receptor (beta chain) is from a study of cytomegalovirus exposure and HLA in healthy donors. The PCR was carried out with 60 Vbeta primers and 13 Jbeta primers. Repertoires were generated with immunoSEQ multiplex PCR, while TCRdb's copy carries only in-frame clones and drops some. The data contain about 160,000 clones, around 77% of them singletons. The length of the CDR3 is 15 residues. The ends lost 2 bases at V and 6 bases at J; junction bases unmatched: 8. Germline-derived CDR1 and CDR2 are SGDLS and YYNGEE. Remarks on this clone: Antigen specificity is unknown. The same CDR3 is also encoded by other DNA sequences in this sample.

Broader study findings: Upon later analysis, TCR association rates were observed to vary by HLA locus, being highest for DRB1 and lowest for HLA-C.

The receptor comes from a man aged 45-65 years in good health and CMV-seropositive. What was sequenced was PBMCs. This rearrangement joins TRBV9 to TRBJ2-3; 8 bases map to TRBD2. The CDR3 DNA reads TGTGCCAGCAGCGTTTTGGCGGGGGGCGGGGATACGCAGTATTTT. It is translated as CASSVLAGGGDTQYF.